The entry below gives a single T cell receptor (beta chain) sequence along with its context. The antigen remains unidentified. The data belong to a study of OX40 agonist ivuxolimab in advanced cancers. Study conclusions and caveats: Relative to CD4+ cells, CD8+ T cells on average had more expanded clones. At doses 0.1 to 3.0 mg/kg, CD4+ and CD8+ clones expanded.

Trimming pared 8 bases from V and 2 bases from J, leaving 12 bases between. Per the germline V gene, CDR1 is SGHTA and CDR2 is FQGTGA. CDR3 size: 14 residues. Sequenced by immunoSEQ multiplex PCR; TCRdb stores in-frame clones only, minus some. The table shows roughly 120,000 clones, with around 90% occurring only once. Sequences were derived from CD4+ or CD8+ T cells sorted from blood, sampled in a trial of the OX40 agonist ivuxolimab. The rearrangement uses TRBV7-3 and TRBJ2-2; maybe TRBD1 (6 bases). This clonotype was sampled from an adult with an advanced solid tumor such as melanoma, head and neck, liver or kidney cancer. The CDR3 is CASSRTDNTGELFF. CDR3 nucleotide sequence: TGTGCCAGCTCTAGGACAGATAACACCGGGGAGCTGTTTTTT.